The 24 T cell receptor beta chains listed next were all sequenced from one sample in a study of shared clonotypes between healthy human individuals. CD45RO-negative cells were positively selected for CCR7, leaving out terminally differentiated effector memory CD45RA+ cells. Assay: immunoSEQ multiplex PCR; the TCRdb copy retains only in-frame clones and omits some. This table holds about 1.9 million clones, 90% to 95% found once. Input material: naive CD8+ T cells from PBMCs. Receptors were obtained from a man between 18 and 29 years old in good health. Some clones in this sample may be carry-over from other donors' samples.

J is TRBJ2-1 and V is TRBV9; D gene unclear. CDR1 SGDLS and CDR2 YYNGEE come from the germline V gene. The CDR3 length is 14 residues. Trimming pared 0 bases from V and 4 bases from J, leaving 8 bases between. This chain's CDR3 is CASSVDSIYNEQFF. Written as DNA, the CDR3 is TGTGCCAGCAGCGTAGACAGCATATACAATGAGCAGTTCTTC.

The chain recombines TRBV28 with TRBJ2-3, with 8 bases aligning to TRBD1. Germline values: CDR1 MDHEN, CDR2 SYDVKM. V lost 2 bases, J lost 4 bases, and 8 bases stayed unmatched. The CDR3 is made up of 16 amino acids. DNA for the CDR3: TGTGCCAGCAGTTTAAACCCAGGGGGCGCCTCAGATACGCAGTATTTT. Translated: CASSLNPGGASDTQYF.

The V call is TRBV27, the J call TRBJ2-4, with TRBD1 identical over 9 bases. Trimming at V came to 6 bases and at J to 6 bases, leaving 3 bases not matched to a gene. The germline V gene encodes CDR1 MNHEY and CDR2 SMNVEV (reference sequence). This CDR3 has 13 residues. The CDR3 DNA sequence: TGTGCCAGCAGCCAGGACAGGGGAAACATTCAGTACTTC. It codes for CASSQDRGNIQYF.

The J gene is TRBJ2-7, the V gene TRBV27; TRBD1 matches 10 bases. CDR1 is MNHEY and CDR2 is SMNVEV in the germline V gene (reference sequence). CDR3 length equals 14 residues. Trimming took 5 bases from V and 3 from J; bases not matched to a gene: 4. The DNA of the CDR3 is TGTGCCAGCAGTATGAGGACAGGGGGCTACGAGCAGTACTTC. The encoded protein is CASSMRTGGYEQYF.

This chain links TRBV4-1 with TRBJ2-2; 14 bases are shared with TRBD2. V lost 1 base and J lost 5; bases outside the gene matches: 0. Germline-derived CDR1 and CDR2 are MGHRA and YSYEKL. CDR3 length: 16 residues. The CDR3 loop is CASSQGTSGRTGELFF. In nucleotides, the CDR3 is TGCGCCAGCAGCCAAGGGACTAGCGGGAGGACCGGGGAGCTGTTTTTT.

The J gene is TRBJ1-2, the V gene TRBV2; 10 bases agree with TRBD1. J gave up 5 bases and V 8 bases, and 17 bases lay outside the gene matches. Germline V gene data show CDR1 as SNHLY and CDR2 as FYNNEI. The CDR3 spans 17 residues. The CDR3 region has the DNA TGTGCCAGCCTACCCTACGGGACAGGGGAATTAAATTATGGCTACACCTTC. Translated, it gives CASLPYGTGELNYGYTF.

The chain is built from TRBV9 and TRBJ2-3; no reliable D call. Trimming removed 3 bases at V and 6 bases at J, with 11 bases between. The CDR3 extends over 13 amino acids. CDR1 is SGDLS and CDR2 is YYNGEE in the germline V gene. The CDR3 DNA sequence: TGTGCCAGCAGCGCCGCCGTGGGGGATACGCAGTATTTT. The encoded protein is CASSAAVGDTQYF.

The rearrangement joins TRBV28 to TRBJ1-1; 7 nucleotides agree with TRBD1. Germline CDR1 and CDR2: MDHEN and SYDVKM. This CDR3 comprises 16 residues. V lost 6 bases and J lost 0; bases outside the gene matches: 10. CDR3 bases: TGTGCCAGCAGCCACCACTTGACAGGGCTGAACACTGAAGCTTTCTTT. It specifies CASSHHLTGLNTEAFF.

The V gene is TRBV28, the J gene TRBJ2-1; D is unresolved. CDR1 MDHEN and CDR2 SYDVKM come from the germline V gene. V dropped 1 base and J dropped 7 bases, with 8 bases sitting between them. The CDR3 has 13 residues. In DNA form, the CDR3 reads TGTGCCAGCAGTTTATACTCCAGGAATGAGCAGTTCTTC. Translated, it gives CASSLYSRNEQFF.

On this clone: The sample has other DNA sequences that encode this CDR3 too. The chain carries TRBV5-1 and TRBJ2-7; 9 bases match TRBD1. The ends lost 0 bases at V and 3 bases at J; junction bases unmatched: 1. CDR3 length: 14 amino acids. CDR1 is SGHRS, CDR2 YFSETQ, per germline. The CDR3, as DNA: TGCGCCAGCAGCTTGGGGGGACAGGGCTACGAGCAGTACTTC. This translates into CASSLGGQGYEQYF.

The chain recombines TRBV27 with TRBJ2-1; TRBD2 aligns across 13 bases. V dropped 6 bases and J dropped 4; count of bases not matched to a gene: 3. The germline V gene has CDR1 MNHEY and CDR2 SMNVEV (reference sequence). The CDR3 totals 15 residues. The CDR3 nucleotides read TGTGCCAGCAGAGGGACTAGCGGGAAATACAATGAGCAGTTCTTC. This codes for CASRGTSGKYNEQFF.

The J gene is TRBJ2-5, the V gene TRBV5-5; D is uncertain. This CDR3 contains 12 residues. The germline V gene has CDR1 SGHKS and CDR2 YYEKEE (reference sequence). The ends were cut back, 1 base at V and 5 bases at J, with 6 bases in the middle. The CDR3 DNA is TGTGCCAGCAGCTTGTGGACCGAGACCCAGTACTTC. Translation: CASSLWTETQYF.

This sequence joins TRBV4-3 and TRBJ1-1; no firm D call. The germline CDR1 and CDR2 sequences are LGHNA and YSLEER. Trimming pared 0 bases from V and 0 bases from J, leaving 11 bases between. This CDR3 comprises 16 residues. The CDR3 sequence: CASSQDLEFLNTEAFF. For the CDR3, the DNA is TGCGCCAGCAGCCAAGATTTAGAGTTCTTGAACACTGAAGCTTTCTTT.

The sample holds one count of this clone. The chain is built from TRBV19 and TRBJ2-2, with 7 nucleotides matching TRBD1. The germline CDR1 and CDR2 sequences are LNHDA and SQIVND (reference sequence). Trimming removed 6 bases from V and 0 bases from J; junction bases left unmatched: 7. The CDR3 has 16 residues. CDR3 DNA sequence: TGTGCCAGTAGCCCCTGGGGACAGTCGAACACCGGGGAGCTGTTTTTT. It codes for CASSPWGQSNTGELFF.

V usage is TRBV28 and J usage is TRBJ2-3; possible D gene TRBD1, 5 bases. Germline values: CDR1 MDHEN, CDR2 SYDVKM. V was clipped by 6 bases and J by 7 bases, with 14 bases between them. This CDR3 has 13 amino acids. The CDR3 DNA follows: TGTGCCAGCAGCCCGGTTATGGGGCATACGCAGTATTTT. It codes for CASSPVMGHTQYF.

The rearrangement joins TRBV19 to TRBJ1-1; D uncertain. The CDR3 is 14 residues long. Trimming cost V 3 bases and J 5 bases, with 13 bases left between them. Germline V lookup: CDR1 LNHDA, CDR2 SQIVND (reference sequence). For the CDR3, the DNA is TGTGCCAGTAGTATCACGGGTGGGCGGACTGAAGCTTTCTTT. Its translation: CASSITGGRTEAFF.

The CDR3 region is CASRLDRSSYEQYF. The CDR3 DNA reads TGTGCCAGCAGGCTGGACCGGAGCTCCTACGAGCAGTACTTC. The chain carries TRBV6-6 and TRBJ2-7; D unresolved. This CDR3 has 14 residues. V lost 6 bases and J 0 bases, leaving 12 bases between the germline ends. Germline V lookup: CDR1 MNHNY, CDR2 SVGAGI (reference sequence).

This sequence joins TRBV27 and TRBJ1-1, with D possibly being TRBD1 (5 bases). V was cut by 1 base and J by 3 bases, with 18 bases left in between. There are 17 residues in the CDR3. Germline lookup yields CDR1 MNHEY and CDR2 SMNVEV (reference sequence). This chain's CDR3 is CASSLYPPGVGHTEAFF. CDR3 DNA: TGTGCCAGCAGTTTATATCCCCCTGGGGTGGGACACACTGAAGCTTTCTTT.

The chain is built from TRBV27 and TRBJ2-1; 8 bases agree with TRBD2. Losses at the gene ends were 4 bases for V and 7 bases for J; bases not matched to a gene: 12. CDR1 is MNHEY and CDR2 is SMNVEV in the germline V gene (reference sequence). This CDR3 is built from 16 residues. The CDR3 loop is CASSSPGTRVLNEQFF. The CDR3 DNA reads as TGTGCCAGCAGTTCCCCCGGGACTAGGGTCCTGAATGAGCAGTTCTTC.

The J gene is TRBJ1-2, the V gene TRBV10-3, with D hard to call. The germline CDR1 and CDR2 sequences are ENHRY and SYGVKD. Trimming stripped 7 bases from V and 2 bases from J, with 17 bases between. This CDR3 has 15 residues. CDR3 region: CAITPSLGSNYGYTF. CDR3 bases: TGTGCCATCACCCCCTCCTTGGGTAGCAACTATGGCTACACCTTC.

This chain links TRBV4-1 with TRBJ2-6; tentatively, D is TRBD1 (5 bases). The CDR3 runs to 15 residues. Trimming removed 1 base from V and 4 bases from J, with 8 bases in between. The germline gives CDR1 MGHRA, CDR2 YSYEKL. For the CDR3, the DNA is TGCGCCAGCAGCCAAGTCAGGGTGGGGGCCAACGTCCTGACTTTC. Amino acids: CASSQVRVGANVLTF.

The chain has TRBV7-2 and TRBJ2-1; D is possibly TRBD1 or TRBD2 (5 bases each). Germline V gene sequence: CDR1 SGHTA, CDR2 FQGNSA. V lost 6 bases and J lost 4, with 16 bases in between. The CDR3 extends over 15 amino acids. Written as DNA, the CDR3 is TGTGCCAGCAGTCCCGGGACGTCGAGGTACAATGAGCAGTTCTTC. Encoded protein: CASSPGTSRYNEQFF.

The rearrangement joins TRBV18 to TRBJ2-5; D might be TRBD1 (5 bases). The CDR3 has 14 amino acids. V gave up 5 bases and J gave up 2 bases, with 12 bases separating them. Germline V gene lookup returns CDR1 KGHSH and CDR2 LQKENI. The CDR3, as DNA: TGTGCCAGCTCATCCGCTAGGACACAAGAGACCCAGTACTTC. Amino acids: CASSSARTQETQYF.

The chain links TRBV28 to TRBJ2-2, with D possibly matching TRBD2 (5 bases). This CDR3 contains 14 residues. V was trimmed by 6 bases and J by 1 base, leaving 9 bases between them. Looked up from germline, CDR1 is MDHEN and CDR2 is SYDVKM. The CDR3 loop is CASRVGMNTGELFF. The CDR3, as DNA: TGTGCCAGCAGGGTCGGGATGAACACCGGGGAGCTGTTTTTT.